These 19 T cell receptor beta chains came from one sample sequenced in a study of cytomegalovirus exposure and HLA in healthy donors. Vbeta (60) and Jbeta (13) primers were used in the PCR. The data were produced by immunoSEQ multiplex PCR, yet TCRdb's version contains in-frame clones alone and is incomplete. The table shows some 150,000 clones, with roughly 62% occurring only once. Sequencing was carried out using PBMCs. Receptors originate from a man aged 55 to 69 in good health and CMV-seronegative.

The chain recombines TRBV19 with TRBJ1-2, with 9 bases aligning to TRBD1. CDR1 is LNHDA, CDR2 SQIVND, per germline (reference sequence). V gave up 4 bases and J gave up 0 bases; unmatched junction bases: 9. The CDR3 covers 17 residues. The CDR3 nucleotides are TGTGCCAGTAGTACCCCGGACAGGGGCCAGTCTAACTATGGCTACACCTTC. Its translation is CASSTPDRGQSNYGYTF.

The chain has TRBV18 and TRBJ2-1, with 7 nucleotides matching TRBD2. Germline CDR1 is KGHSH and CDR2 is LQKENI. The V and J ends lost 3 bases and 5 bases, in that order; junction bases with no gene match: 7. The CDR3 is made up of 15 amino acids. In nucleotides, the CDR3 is TGTGCCAGCTCACCGAATGCGGGAGACAACAATGAGCAGTTCTTC. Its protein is CASSPNAGDNNEQFF.

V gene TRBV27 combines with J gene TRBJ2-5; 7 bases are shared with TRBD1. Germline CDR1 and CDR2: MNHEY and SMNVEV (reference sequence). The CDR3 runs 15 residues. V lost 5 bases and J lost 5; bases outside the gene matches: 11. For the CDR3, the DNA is TGTGCCAGCAGTCCCCCCCCTCCGACAGGGGAGACCCAGTACTTC. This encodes CASSPPPPTGETQYF.

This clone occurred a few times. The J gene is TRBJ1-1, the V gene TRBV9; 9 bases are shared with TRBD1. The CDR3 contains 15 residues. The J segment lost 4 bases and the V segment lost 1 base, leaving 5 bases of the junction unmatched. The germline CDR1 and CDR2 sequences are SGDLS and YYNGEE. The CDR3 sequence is CASSVRTGDITEAFF. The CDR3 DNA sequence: TGTGCCAGCAGCGTACGGACAGGGGATATCACTGAAGCTTTCTTT.

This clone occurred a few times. The CDR3 bases are TGCGCCAGCAGCCAAGCCGGGGGACTGAACGTGGATACGCAGTATTTT. The encoded protein is CASSQAGGLNVDTQYF. The chain couples TRBV4-1 to TRBJ2-3; the D gene is possibly TRBD2 (6 bases). The CDR3 runs to 16 residues. Trimming pared 1 base from V and 6 bases from J, leaving 17 bases between. Germline CDR1 MGHRA, CDR2 YSYEKL.

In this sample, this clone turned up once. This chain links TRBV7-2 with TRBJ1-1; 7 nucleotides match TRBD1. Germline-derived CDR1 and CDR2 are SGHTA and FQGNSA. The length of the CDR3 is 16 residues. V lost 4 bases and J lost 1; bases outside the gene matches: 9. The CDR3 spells CASSSQGGSRNTEAFF. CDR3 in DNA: TGTGCCAGCAGCTCCCAAGGGGGCTCAAGGAACACTGAAGCTTTCTTT.

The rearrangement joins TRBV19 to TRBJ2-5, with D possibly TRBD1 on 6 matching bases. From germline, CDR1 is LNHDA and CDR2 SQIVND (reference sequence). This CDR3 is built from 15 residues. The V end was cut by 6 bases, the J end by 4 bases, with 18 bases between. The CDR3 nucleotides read TGTGCCAGTAGCATCCAAGGGGGTGTACGAGAGACCCAGTACTTC. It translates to CASSIQGGVRETQYF.

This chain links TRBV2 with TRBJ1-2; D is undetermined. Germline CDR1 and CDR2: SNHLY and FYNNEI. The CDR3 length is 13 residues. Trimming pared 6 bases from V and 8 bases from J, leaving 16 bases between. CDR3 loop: CASSGQRAEGYTF. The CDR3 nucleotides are TGTGCCAGCAGCGGTCAGAGGGCTGAAGGCTACACCTTC. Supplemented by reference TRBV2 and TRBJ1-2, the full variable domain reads EPEVTQTPSHQVTQMGQEVILRCVPISNHLYFYWYRQILGQKVEFLVSFYNNEISEKSEIFDDQFSVERPDGSNFTLKIRSTKLEDSAMYFCASSGQRAEGYTFGSGTRLTVV.

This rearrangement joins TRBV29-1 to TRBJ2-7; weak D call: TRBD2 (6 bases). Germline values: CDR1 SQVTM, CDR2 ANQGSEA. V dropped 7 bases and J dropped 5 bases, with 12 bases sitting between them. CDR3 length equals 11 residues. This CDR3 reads CSARGGDEQYF. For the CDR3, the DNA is TGCAGCGCCCGGGGCGGGGACGAGCAGTACTTC.

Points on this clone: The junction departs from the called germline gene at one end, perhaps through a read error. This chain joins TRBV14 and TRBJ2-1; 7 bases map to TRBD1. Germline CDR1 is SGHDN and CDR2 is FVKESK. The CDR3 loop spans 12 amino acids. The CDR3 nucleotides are TGTGCCAGCAGCCAGGGTAGACAGGGAACGGTCTTC. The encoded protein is CASSQGRQGTVF.

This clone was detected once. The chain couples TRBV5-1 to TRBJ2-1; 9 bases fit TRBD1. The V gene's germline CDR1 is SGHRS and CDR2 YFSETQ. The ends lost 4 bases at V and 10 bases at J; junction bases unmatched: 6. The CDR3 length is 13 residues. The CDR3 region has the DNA TGCGCCAGCAGCGAGACAGGGGGTAAGGAGCAGTTCTTC. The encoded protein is CASSETGGKEQFF.

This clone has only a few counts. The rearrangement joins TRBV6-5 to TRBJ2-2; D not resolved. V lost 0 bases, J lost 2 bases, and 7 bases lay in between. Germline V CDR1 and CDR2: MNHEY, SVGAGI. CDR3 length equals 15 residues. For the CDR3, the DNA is TGTGCCAGCAGTTACTCGTTCAGTAACACCGGGGAGCTGTTTTTT. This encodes CASSYSFSNTGELFF.

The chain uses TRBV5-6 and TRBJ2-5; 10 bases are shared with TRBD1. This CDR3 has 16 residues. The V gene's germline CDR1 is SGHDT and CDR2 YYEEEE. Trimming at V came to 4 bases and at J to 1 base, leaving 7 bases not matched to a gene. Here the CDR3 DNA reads TGTGCCAGCAGCCAGGACAGGGGGAGTCCCCAAGAGACCCAGTACTTC. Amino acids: CASSQDRGSPQETQYF.

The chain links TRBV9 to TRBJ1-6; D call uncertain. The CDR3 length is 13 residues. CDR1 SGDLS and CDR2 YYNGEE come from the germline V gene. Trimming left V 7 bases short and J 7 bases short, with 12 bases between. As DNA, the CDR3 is TGTGCCAGCCAAGAGTTAACCAATTCACCCCTCCACTTT. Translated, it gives CASQELTNSPLHF.

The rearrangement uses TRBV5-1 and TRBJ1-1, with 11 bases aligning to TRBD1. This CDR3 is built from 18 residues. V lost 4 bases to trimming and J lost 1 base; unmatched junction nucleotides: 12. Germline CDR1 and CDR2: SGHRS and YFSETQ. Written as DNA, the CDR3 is TGCGCCAGCAGCGATCGGCTAGGGACAGGGGGGAAGAACACTGAAGCTTTCTTT. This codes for CASSDRLGTGGKNTEAFF.

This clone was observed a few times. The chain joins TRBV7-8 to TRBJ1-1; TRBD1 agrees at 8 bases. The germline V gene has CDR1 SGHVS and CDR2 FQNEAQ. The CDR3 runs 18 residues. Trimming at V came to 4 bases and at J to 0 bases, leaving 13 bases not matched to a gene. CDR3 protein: CASSSITNRGGLNTEAFF. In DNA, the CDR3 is TGTGCCAGCAGCTCCATTACGAACAGGGGGGGATTGAACACTGAAGCTTTCTTT.

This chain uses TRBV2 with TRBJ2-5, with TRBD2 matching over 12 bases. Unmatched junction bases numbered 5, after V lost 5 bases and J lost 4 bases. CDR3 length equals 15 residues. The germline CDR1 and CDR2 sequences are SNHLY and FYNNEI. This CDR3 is CASSLLAGGGETQYF. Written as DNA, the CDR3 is TGTGCCAGCAGTCTACTAGCGGGGGGAGGAGAGACCCAGTACTTC.

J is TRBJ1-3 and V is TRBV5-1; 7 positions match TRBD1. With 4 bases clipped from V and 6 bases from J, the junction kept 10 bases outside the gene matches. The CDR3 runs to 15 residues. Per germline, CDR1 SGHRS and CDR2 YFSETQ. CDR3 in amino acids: CASSPGQPGQNTIYF. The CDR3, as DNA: TGCGCCAGCAGCCCGGGACAGCCCGGCCAAAACACCATATATTTT.

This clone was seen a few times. The CDR3 loop reads CASSTRQGYNEQFF. The CDR3 DNA is TGTGCCAGCAGTACACGACAGGGTTACAATGAGCAGTTCTTC. The rearrangement links TRBV28 to TRBJ2-1; TRBD1 matches 7 bases. The CDR3 extends over 14 amino acids. The junction had 5 bases not matched to a gene; V was cut back by 5 bases and J by 4 bases. Per germline, CDR1 MDHEN and CDR2 SYDVKM.